This record looks at one TCR beta chain sequence and its context. Its cognate antigen has yet to be identified. Per-nucleotide qualities are absent, and no much larger clonotype sits a single base away. CD8 naive samples were obtained by positive selection for CCR7 among CD45RO-negative cells, yielding a CD45RA+CCR7+ population from which TemRA cells were excluded. Healthy HIV-negative adults with no recently reported acute infections or vaccinations were included as donors. Every donor was a Caucasian adult living in Nashville, Tennessee, USA. After blood collection by leukapheresis, PBMCs were isolated using Ficoll-Histopaque density gradient centrifugation and then cryopreserved in the vapor phase of liquid nitrogen. Analytical flow cytometry was used to check the purity and quantity of every magnetically sorted T cell population. From each sorted fraction, genomic DNA was isolated and quantified by UV absorbance on a Nanodrop 2000c.

Counted from cysteine to phenylalanine, this CDR3 has 18 amino acids. CDR3 DNA is the only sequence kept; it has 54 bases, read in frame from the first base. The germline V gene encodes CDR1 SEHNR and CDR2 FQNEAQ (reference sequence). V ends up 0 bases short and J 5 bases short, with an unmatched junction base count of 10. These data belong to a study of shared clonotypes between healthy human individuals (TCRdb year 2020). About the full investigation: The cohort included a few men and a couple of women between 18 and 49 years of age. Different laboratories and diverse techniques were used to prepare libraries and sequence TCR repertoires, to increase sequencing depth and limit assay-specific biases. For each donor, three plates each were used for CD4 naive and CD4 memory, two plates were used for CD8 naive, and one plate was used for CD8 memory. Blood TCR repertoires of a handful of healthy adults were deeply sequenced to estimate repertoire size and the extent of clonotype sharing between individuals. Between about 0.8 and 9.5 billion PBMCs per donor were obtained by leukapheresis. What the work shows at the level of the full study, not this receptor alone: Rarefaction of sorted-subset datasets indicated incomplete sequencing despite the large sequencing depth. About 5% of naive CD4, 3.5% of naive CD8, 2% to 2.5% of memory CD4, and approximately 0.4% of memory CD8 clonotypes were shared across several donors. Because the study included only a small number of donors, the genetic and exposure-history diversity represented was limited. Estimated clonotype richness was generally larger for naive than for memory subsets. Clonotypes shared by all four sorted-subset donors showed higher generation probabilities than non-shared clonotypes. Sampling was restricted to blood, and TCR repertoires in tissue are likely to differ from TCR repertoires in blood. Based on pairwise subsampling, the degree of clonotype sharing among donors was expected to be affected by sequencing depth.

TCR CDR3 regions were amplified from genomic DNA by multiplex PCR using the deep immunoSEQ assay. Extracted genomic DNA from each cell subset was distributed evenly across all wells of several immunoSEQ 96-well plates, and each plate was treated as a replicate. For sorted subsets, each replicate PCR was loaded with 200 ng genomic DNA, equivalent to some 31,000 T cell genomes. Purified libraries were measured with a Qubit 3.0 fluorometer, size-checked on a Bioanalyzer 2100, and measured again with the KAPA Library Quantification kit. Each immunoSEQ 96-well plate was sequenced on its own single-read 150-cycle Illumina NextSeq 550 flow cell. Per the original workflow: Because the immunoSEQ output included only junctional sequences and no quality scores, the filtering could not be the same as the filtering used for full-length reads. Sequences were annotated with PyIR, a Python wrapper for IgBLAST v1.9, and V/J genes and CDR3 were assigned using IMGT germline references. Any read was removed if the V/J assignment was weak (E-value above 1e-6), the CDR3 was missing, or the read contained stop codons, out-of-frame junctions, or ambiguous translated residues. V3J clonotypes were defined as sequences sharing the same inferred V gene, J gene, and CDR3 amino acid sequence. The percentage overlap between two repertoires was calculated by dividing the number of shared unique clonotypes by the size of the smaller repertoire. Repertoire richness was assessed with RTK rarefaction, the Chao1 estimator, and Recon v2.1 estimates of unobserved clonotypes. OLGA was used to compute generation probabilities for all TCRbeta clonotypes that the gDNA method yielded from a handful of donors. The table comes from immuneACCESS by way of TCRdb, which keeps in-frame sequences with V and J called. Part of the clones is missing from these tables; in studies checked, under half for an unresolved V gene and the rest for unknown reasons. D and trimming come from the DNA, and the V and J calls and clone size come from that table. Recorded for this sample are more than 2 million clones; 93% of them occurred a single time. The top ten hold 1.5% to 2% of the sample.

The chain joins TRBV7-9 to TRBJ2-3, with 11 bases in between that match TRBD2. Sequencing used naive CD8+ T cells from PBMCs. The sample's cell subset or site, from its label and the paper: CD45RA+CCR7+. The receptor was isolated from a man in his late teens or twenties in good health. Some clones in this sample may be carry-over from other donors' samples. The DNA reads as follows: TGTGCCAGCAGCTTAGCTAAAGGTAGCGGGAGGGCCGGAGATACGCAGTATTTT. This gives the protein CASSLAKGSGRAGDTQYF.